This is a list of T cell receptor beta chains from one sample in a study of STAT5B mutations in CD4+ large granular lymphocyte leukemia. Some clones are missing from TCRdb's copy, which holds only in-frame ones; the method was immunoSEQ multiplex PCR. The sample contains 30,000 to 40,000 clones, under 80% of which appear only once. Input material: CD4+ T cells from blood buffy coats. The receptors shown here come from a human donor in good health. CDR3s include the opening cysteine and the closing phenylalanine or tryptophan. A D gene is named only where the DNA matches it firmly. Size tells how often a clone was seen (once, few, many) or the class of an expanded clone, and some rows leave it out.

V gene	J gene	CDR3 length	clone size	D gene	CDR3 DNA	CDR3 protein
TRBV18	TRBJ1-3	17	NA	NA	TGTGCCAGCTCACCGTCGGTCGCAGGCGGAACGGGAAACACCATATATTTT	CASSPSVAGGTGNTIYF
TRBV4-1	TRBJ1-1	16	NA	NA	TGCGCCAGCAGCCAAGAACATACGGGGCAGGGGTACGAAGCTTTCTTT	CASSQEHTGQGYEAFF
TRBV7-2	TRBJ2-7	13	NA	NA	TGTGCCAGCAGCTCGAACAGAGGCTACGAGCAGTACTTC	CASSSNRGYEQYF
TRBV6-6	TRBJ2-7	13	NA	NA	TGTGCCAGCACCAGGGGGGAACTCTACGAGCAGTACTTC	CASTRGELYEQYF
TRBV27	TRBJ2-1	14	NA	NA	TGTGCCAGCAGTTCCCGAATTGGGGGAAATGAGCAGTTCTTC	CASSSRIGGNEQFF
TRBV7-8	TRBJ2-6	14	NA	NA	TGTGCCAGCGCACGAGAGGCTGGGGCCAACGTCCTGACTTTC	CASAREAGANVLTF
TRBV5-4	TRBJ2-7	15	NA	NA	TGTGCCAGCAGCGTCGGCCCGGCGAGCTCCTACGAGCAGTACTTC	CASSVGPASSYEQYF
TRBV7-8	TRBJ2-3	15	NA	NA	TGTGCCAGCAGTCCCCTGGGAGGGGGGGCCGCGGCGCAGTATTTT	CASSPLGGGAAAQYF
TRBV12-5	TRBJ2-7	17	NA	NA	TGTGCTAGTGGTCCATCCCCCTCTTTTGGGCGCTCCTACGAGCAGTACTTC	CASGPSPSFGRSYEQYF
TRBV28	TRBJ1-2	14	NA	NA	TGTGCCAGCAGTTTAAGGGGGGATTATTATGGCTACACCTTC	CASSLRGDYYGYTF
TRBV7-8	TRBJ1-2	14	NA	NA	TGTGCCAGCAGCTTAGTACGGGGGGTGGAAGGCTACACCTTC	CASSLVRGVEGYTF
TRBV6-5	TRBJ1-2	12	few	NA	TGTGCCAGCCGGGAGGGGCGACTAGGCTACACCTTC	CASREGRLGYTF
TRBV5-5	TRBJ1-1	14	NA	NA	TGTGCCAGCAGCTTGGTTGGGGCTGGGACTGAAGCTTTCTTT	CASSLVGAGTEAFF
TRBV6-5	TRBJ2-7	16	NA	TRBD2	TGTGCCAGCAGTTCGACCAGGACTAGCGGGAGTTCCGAGCAGTACTTC	CASSSTRTSGSSEQYF
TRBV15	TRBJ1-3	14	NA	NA	TGTGCCACCAGCAAGAGGGATTCGGGAAACACCATATATTTT	CATSKRDSGNTIYF
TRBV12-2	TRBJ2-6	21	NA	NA	TGTGCAAGTCGCTTACCGGGACTAGCGGGAGCAGGGGGCTCTGGGGCCAACGTCCTGACTTTC	CASRLPGLAGAGGSGANVLTF
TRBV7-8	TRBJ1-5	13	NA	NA	TGTGCCAGCAGTTCCCAGAGGGGTCAGCCCCAGCATTTT	CASSSQRGQPQHF
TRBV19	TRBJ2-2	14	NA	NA	TGTGCCATTCGACCAGGGATTTGGTCCGGGGAGCTGTTTTTT	CAIRPGIWSGELFF
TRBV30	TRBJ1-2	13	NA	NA	TGTGCCTGTGGTTCCGGGGTGGGCTATGGCTACACCTTC	CACGSGVGYGYTF
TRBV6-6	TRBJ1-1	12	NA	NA	TGTGCCAGCAGTCCTGGAGGGACTGAAGCTTTCTTT	CASSPGGTEAFF
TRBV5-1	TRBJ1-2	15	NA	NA	TGCGCCAGCAGCTTGGCGAGTGCAGGAGACTATGGCTACACCTTC	CASSLASAGDYGYTF
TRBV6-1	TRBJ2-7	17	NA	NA	TGTGCCAGCAGTGTGTTTAAATCTAGGACCGTCTCCTACGAGCAGTACTTC	CASSVFKSRTVSYEQYF
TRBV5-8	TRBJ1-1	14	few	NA	TGTGCCAGCAGCGGACGGGACCGGAACACTGAAGCTTTCTTT	CASSGRDRNTEAFF
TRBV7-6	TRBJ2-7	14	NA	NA	TGTGCCAGCAGCTTAGGAGGGGCCCAGGTCGAGCAGTACTTC	CASSLGGAQVEQYF
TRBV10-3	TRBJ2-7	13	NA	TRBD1	TGTGCCATCAGCTACGGACAGGGCGACGAGCAGTACTTC	CAISYGQGDEQYF
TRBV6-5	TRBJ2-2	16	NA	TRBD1	TGTGCCAGCAGTTACCCCGGGACAGGGAACACCGGGGAGCTGTTTTTT	CASSYPGTGNTGELFF
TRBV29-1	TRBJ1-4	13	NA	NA	TGCAGCGCTAAATGGCGGACTAATGAAAAACTGTTTTTT	CSAKWRTNEKLFF
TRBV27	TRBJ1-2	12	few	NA	TGTGCCAGCAGTTTTTCTGGGGAAGGCTACACCTTC	CASSFSGEGYTF
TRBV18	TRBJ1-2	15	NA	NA	TGTGCCAGCTCACCTACGGGGGGGCCCAACTATGGCTACACCTTC	CASSPTGGPNYGYTF
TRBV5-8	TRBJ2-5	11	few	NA	TGTGCCAGCAGCGCCGGTGAGACCCAGTACTTC	CASSAGETQYF
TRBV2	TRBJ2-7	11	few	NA	TGTGCCAGCAGTTCGACACCTACTCTGTACTTC	CASSSTPTLYF
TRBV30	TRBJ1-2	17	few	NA	TGTGCCTGGAGTGTGCGCGTGGGGGTCTCTGCTAACTATGGCTACACCTTC	CAWSVRVGVSANYGYTF
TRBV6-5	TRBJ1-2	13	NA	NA	TGTGCCAGCAGTTCCGCATCGAACTATGGCTACACCTTC	CASSSASNYGYTF
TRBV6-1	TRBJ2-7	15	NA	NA	TGTGCCAGCAGCCAGGGGGGTGGAGGGTCCTACGAGCAGTACTTC	CASSQGGGGSYEQYF
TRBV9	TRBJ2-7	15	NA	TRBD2	TGTGCCAGCAGCGTAGGTGGGACTAGTGACTACGAGCAGTACTTC	CASSVGGTSDYEQYF
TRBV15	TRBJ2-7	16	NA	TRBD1	TGTGCCACCAGCAGACAGACAGGGCCTGTAACCTACGAGCAGTACTTC	CATSRQTGPVTYEQYF
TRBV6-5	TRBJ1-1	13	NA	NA	TGTGCCAGCAGTTACCCGGGGGGAACTGAAGCTTTCTTT	CASSYPGGTEAFF
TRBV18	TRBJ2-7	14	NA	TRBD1	TGTGCCAGCTCATCTGGGACAGGGGGGAACGAGCAGTACTTC	CASSSGTGGNEQYF
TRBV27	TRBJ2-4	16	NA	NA	TGTGCCAGTAGAAGCGACAGGACTCTAGCCAAAAACATTCAGTACTTC	CASRSDRTLAKNIQYF
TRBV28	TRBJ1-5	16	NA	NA	TGTGCCAGCAGTCCTCCCCGGGTTCTCCTCAATCAGCCCCAGCATTTT	CASSPPRVLLNQPQHF
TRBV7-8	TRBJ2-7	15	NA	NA	TGTGCCAGCAGCTTAGGTGGTAGCGCCTCCTACGAGCAGTACTTC	CASSLGGSASYEQYF
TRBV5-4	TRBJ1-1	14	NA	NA	TGTGCCAGCAGCTTGGCGGCGGGGGCGACTGAAGCTTTCTTT	CASSLAAGATEAFF
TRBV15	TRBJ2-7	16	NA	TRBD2	TGTGCCACCAGCAGAGACCTAGGCGGGAGCCTGCACGAGCAGTACTTC	CATSRDLGGSLHEQYF
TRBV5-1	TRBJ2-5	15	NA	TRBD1	TGCGCCAGCAGCCCGGGACAGGGGAGTGGGGAGACCCAGTACTTC	CASSPGQGSGETQYF
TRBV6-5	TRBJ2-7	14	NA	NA	TGTGCCAGCAGCCATAGCGGTGCGCCCTACGAGCAGTACTTC	CASSHSGAPYEQYF